The source of this TCR beta chain is a study of tumor and adjacent non-tumor tissue in lung cancer. Overall study: Patients comprised 12 adenocarcinoma, a couple of squamous cell carcinoma and 1 small cell lung cancer.

TCRbeta libraries were built with three rounds of nested PCR, modified from ARM-PCR. One entry per CDR3 protein results from TCRdb running MiXCR on the multiplex PCR reads. This sample has roughly 82,000 distinct CDR3 sequences, with around 82% found just once. Overall study results and limits: TCR diversity was significantly greater in tumor than normal lung tissue. Patients with more diverse tumor TCRs had worse survival.

Comment on this clonotype: As yet, its antigen is unknown.

There are 16 residues in the CDR3. V was pared by 2 bases and J by 4 bases, with 15 bases between. Germline V gene sequence: CDR1 MGHRA, CDR2 YSYEKL. The template was RNA from unsorted bulk tissue. This non-tumor lung sample came from over 3 cm beyond the tumor edge. Sequencing was performed on distant non-tumor lung tissue. The chain has TRBV4-1 and TRBJ1-5; weak D call: TRBD1 (5 bases). This TCR derives from a woman in her forties or fifties with non-small cell lung cancer. The CDR3 reads CASSQTSQGCNQPQHF. DNA of the CDR3: TGCGCCAGCAGCCAAACTTCGCAGGGATGTAATCAGCCCCAGCATTTT.